This T cell receptor (beta chain) was sequenced for a study of OX40 agonist ivuxolimab in advanced cancers. This CDR3 is built from 15 residues. Trimming shortened V by 3 bases and J by 4 bases, and 18 bases separated the two germline ends. Germline lookup yields CDR1 GTSNPN and CDR2 SVGIG (reference sequence). TCRdb keeps only in-frame clones here, not all; method: immunoSEQ multiplex PCR. The sample includes 60,000 to 100,000 clones, 80% to 95% of them seen just once. Sequencing used CD4+ or CD8+ T cells sorted from blood, obtained in a trial of the OX40 agonist ivuxolimab. The chain has TRBV30 and TRBJ1-2; the D gene is possibly TRBD1 (5 bases). This clonotype was sampled from an adult with an advanced solid tumor such as melanoma, head and neck, liver or kidney cancer. The CDR3 DNA reads TGTGCCTGGAGACCCGGGACGGGACTCTTCTATGGCTACACCTTC. Its protein is CAWRPGTGLFYGYTF.